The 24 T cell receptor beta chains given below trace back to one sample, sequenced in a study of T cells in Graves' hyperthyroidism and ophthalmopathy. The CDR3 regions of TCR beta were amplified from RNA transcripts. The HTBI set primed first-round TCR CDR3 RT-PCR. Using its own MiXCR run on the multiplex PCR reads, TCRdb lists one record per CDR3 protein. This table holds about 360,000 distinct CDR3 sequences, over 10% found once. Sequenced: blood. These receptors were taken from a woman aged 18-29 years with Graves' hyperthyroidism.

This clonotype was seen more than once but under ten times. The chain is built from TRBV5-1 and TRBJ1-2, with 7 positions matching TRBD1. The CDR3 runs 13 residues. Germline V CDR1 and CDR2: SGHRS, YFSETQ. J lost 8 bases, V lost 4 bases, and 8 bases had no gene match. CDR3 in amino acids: CASSRRQGAGYTF. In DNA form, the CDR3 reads TGCGCCAGCAGCAGAAGACAGGGTGCCGGCTACACCTTC.

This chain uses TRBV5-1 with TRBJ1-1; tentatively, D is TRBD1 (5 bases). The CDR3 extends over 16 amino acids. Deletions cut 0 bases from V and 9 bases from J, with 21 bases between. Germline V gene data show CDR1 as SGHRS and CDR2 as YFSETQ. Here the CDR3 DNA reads TGCGCCAGCAGCTTGGAAGGCTATCCGGGACCCCACCAAGCTTTCTTT. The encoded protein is CASSLEGYPGPHQAFF.

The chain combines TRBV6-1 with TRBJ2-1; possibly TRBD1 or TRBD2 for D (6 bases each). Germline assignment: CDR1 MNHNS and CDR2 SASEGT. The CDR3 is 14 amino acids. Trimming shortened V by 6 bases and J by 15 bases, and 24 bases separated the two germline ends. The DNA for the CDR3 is TGTGCCAGCAGCCACTCGGGTGACAGGAAGGGGGGGTTCTTC. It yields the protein CASSHSGDRKGGFF.

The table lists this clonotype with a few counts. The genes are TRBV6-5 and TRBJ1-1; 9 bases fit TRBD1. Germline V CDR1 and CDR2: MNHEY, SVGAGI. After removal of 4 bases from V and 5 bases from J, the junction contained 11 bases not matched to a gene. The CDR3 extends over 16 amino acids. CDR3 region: CASSFSGQGPQTEAFF. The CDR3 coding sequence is TGTGCCAGCAGTTTCTCGGGACAGGGACCGCAGACTGAAGCTTTCTTT.

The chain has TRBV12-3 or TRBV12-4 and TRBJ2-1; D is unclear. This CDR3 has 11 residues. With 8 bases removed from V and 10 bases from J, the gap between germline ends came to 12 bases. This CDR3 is CASGVLEEQFF. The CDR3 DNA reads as TGTGCCAGCGGGGTTTTGGAGGAGCAGTTCTTC.

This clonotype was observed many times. CDR3 nucleotide sequence: TGTGCCATCAGGGATAGCGGGAGAGGCGACGAGCAGTACTTC. It specifies CAIRDSGRGDEQYF. This rearrangement joins TRBV10-3 to TRBJ2-7; 9 nucleotides line up with TRBD2. Germline lookup yields CDR1 ENHRY and CDR2 SYGVKD. V gave up 6 bases and J gave up 5 bases; unmatched junction bases: 8. This CDR3 has 14 amino acids.

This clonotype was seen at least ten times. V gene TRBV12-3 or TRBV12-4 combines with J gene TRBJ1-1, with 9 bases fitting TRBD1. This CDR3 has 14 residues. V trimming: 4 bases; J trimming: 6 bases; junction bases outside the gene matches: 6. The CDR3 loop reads CASSSTGGEAEAFF. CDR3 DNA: TGTGCCAGCAGTTCGACAGGGGGTGAAGCTGAAGCTTTCTTT.

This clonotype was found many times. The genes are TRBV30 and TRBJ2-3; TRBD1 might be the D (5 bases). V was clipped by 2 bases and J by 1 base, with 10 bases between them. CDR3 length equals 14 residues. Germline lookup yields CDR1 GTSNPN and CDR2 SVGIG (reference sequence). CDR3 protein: CAWSLQTGTDTQYF. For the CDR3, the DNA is TGTGCCTGGAGTCTGCAGACAGGCACAGATACGCAGTATTTT.

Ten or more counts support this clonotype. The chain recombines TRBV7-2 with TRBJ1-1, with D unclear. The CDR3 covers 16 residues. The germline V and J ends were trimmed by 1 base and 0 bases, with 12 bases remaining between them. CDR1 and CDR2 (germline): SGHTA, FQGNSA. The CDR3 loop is CASSLVGVGLNTEAFF. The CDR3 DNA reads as TGTGCCAGCAGCTTAGTCGGGGTCGGGCTGAACACTGAAGCTTTCTTT.

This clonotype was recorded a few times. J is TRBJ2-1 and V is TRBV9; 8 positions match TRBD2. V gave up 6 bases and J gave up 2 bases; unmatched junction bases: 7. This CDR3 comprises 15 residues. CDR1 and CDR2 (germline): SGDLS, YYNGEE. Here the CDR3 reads CASTPGRAAYNEQFF. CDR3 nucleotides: TGTGCCAGCACCCCCGGGAGGGCAGCCTACAATGAGCAGTTCTTC.

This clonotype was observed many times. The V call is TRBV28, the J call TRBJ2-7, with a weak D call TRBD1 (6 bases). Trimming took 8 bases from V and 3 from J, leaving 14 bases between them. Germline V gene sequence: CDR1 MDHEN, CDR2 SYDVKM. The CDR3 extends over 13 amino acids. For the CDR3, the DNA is TGTGCCAGCCGGGGCCAGGGGTTCTACGAGCAGTACTTC. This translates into CASRGQGFYEQYF.

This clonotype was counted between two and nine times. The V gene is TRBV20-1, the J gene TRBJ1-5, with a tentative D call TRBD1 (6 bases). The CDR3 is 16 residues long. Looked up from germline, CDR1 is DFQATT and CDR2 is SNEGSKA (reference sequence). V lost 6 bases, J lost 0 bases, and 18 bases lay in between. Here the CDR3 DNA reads TGCAGTGCATCCGGAGGGGGAGCTTATAGCAATCAGCCCCAGCATTTT. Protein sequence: CSASGGGAYSNQPQHF.

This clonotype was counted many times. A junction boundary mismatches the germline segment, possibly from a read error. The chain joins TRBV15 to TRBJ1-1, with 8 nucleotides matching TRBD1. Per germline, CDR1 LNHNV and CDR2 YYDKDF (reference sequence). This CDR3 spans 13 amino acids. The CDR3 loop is CATSRRTGSDAFF. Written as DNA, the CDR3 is TGTGCCACCAGCAGAAGGACAGGGTCTGATGCTTTCTTT.

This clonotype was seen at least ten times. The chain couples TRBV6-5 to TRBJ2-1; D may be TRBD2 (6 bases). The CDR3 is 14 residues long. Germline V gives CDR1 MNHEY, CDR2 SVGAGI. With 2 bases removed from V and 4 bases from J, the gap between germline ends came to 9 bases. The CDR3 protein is CASSYEGLYNEQFF. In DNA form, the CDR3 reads TGTGCCAGCAGTTACGAGGGACTTTACAATGAGCAGTTCTTC.

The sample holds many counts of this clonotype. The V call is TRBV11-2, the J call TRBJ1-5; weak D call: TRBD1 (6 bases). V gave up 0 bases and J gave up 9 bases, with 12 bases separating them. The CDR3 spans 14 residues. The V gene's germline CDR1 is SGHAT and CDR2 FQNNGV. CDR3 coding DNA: TGTGCCAGCAGCTTAGAAGGGGGAGCGGCGCCCCAGCATTTT. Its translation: CASSLEGGAAPQHF.

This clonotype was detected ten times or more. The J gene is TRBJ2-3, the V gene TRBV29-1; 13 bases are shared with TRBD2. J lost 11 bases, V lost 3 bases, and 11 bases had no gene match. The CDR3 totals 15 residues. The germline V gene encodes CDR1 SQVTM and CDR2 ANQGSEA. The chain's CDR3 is CSVDDTTSGRIVQYF. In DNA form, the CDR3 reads TGCAGCGTTGATGATACGACTAGCGGGAGGATTGTGCAGTATTTT.

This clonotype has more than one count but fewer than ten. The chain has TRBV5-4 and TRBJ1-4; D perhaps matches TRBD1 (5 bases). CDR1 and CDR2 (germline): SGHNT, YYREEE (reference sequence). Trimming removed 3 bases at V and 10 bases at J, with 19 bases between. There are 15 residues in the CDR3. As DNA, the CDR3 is TGTGCCAGCAGCTACCAGGACGGGGGGGTTGGAAAACTGTTTTTT. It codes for CASSYQDGGVGKLFF. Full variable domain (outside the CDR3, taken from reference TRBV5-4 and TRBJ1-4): ETGVTQSPTHLIKTRGQQVTLRCSSQSGHNTVSWYQQALGQGPQFIFQYYREEENGRGNFPPRFSGLQFPNYSSELNVNALELDDSALYLCASSYQDGGVGKLFFGSGTQLSVL.

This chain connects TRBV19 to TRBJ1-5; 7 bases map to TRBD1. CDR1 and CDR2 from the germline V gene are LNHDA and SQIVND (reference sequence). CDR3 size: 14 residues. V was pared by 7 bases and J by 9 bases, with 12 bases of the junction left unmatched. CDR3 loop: CASTPGPSGGPQHF. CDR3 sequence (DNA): TGTGCCAGTACCCCGGGACCCTCAGGGGGGCCCCAGCATTTT.

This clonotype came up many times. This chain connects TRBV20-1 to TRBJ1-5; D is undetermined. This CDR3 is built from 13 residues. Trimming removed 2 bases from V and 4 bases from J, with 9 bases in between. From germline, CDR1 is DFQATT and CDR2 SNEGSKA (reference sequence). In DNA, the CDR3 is TGCAGTGCTAGATTACCGCTAAATCAGCCCCAGCATTTT. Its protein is CSARLPLNQPQHF.

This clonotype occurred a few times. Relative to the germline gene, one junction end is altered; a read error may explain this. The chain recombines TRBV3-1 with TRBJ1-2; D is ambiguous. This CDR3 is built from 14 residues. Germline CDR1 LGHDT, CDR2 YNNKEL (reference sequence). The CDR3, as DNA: TGTGCCAGCAGACAAGGGTGGGGTAACTATGGCTACACCTTC. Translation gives CASRQGWGNYGYTF.

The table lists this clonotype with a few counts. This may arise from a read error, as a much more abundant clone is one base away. The CDR3 sequence: CANSQTGFTEAFF. CDR3 coding DNA: TGTGCCAACAGTCAAACAGGGTTCACTGAAGCTTTCTTT. The chain couples TRBV6-1 to TRBJ1-1; D might be TRBD1 (6 bases). CDR3 size: 13 residues. Germline-derived CDR1 and CDR2 are MNHNS and SASEGT.

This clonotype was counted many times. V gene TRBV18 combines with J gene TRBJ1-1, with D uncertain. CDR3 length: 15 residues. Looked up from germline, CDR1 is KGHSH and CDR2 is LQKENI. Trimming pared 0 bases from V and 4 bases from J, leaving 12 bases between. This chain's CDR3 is CASSPPSLGGTEAFF. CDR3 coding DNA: TGTGCCAGCTCACCACCCTCTCTGGGCGGCACTGAAGCTTTCTTT. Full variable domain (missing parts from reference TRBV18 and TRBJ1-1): NAGVMQNPRHLVRRRGQEARLRCSPMKGHSHVYWYRQLPEEGLKFMVYLQKENIIDESGMPKERFSAEFPKEGPSILRIQQVVRGDSAAYFCASSPPSLGGTEAFFGQGTRLTVV.

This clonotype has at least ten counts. The CDR3 here is CASGVRTGTEAFF. The DNA of the CDR3 is TGTGCTAGTGGCGTTCGGACAGGCACTGAAGCTTTCTTT. This rearrangement joins TRBV12-5 to TRBJ1-1; 7 nucleotides match TRBD1. Germline V gene data show CDR1 as LGHNT and CDR2 as FRNRAP. The CDR3 has 13 amino acids. V lost 6 bases, J lost 4 bases, and 5 bases stayed unmatched.

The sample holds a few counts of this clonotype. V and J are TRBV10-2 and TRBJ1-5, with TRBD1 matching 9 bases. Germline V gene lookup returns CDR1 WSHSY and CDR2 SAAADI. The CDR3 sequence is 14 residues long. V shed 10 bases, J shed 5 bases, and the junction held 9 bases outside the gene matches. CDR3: CATSSTGGHQPQHF. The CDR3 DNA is TGCGCCACCTCTAGTACAGGGGGCCATCAGCCCCAGCATTTT.